This TCR beta chain was recorded in a study of T cell responses to AZD1222 COVID-19 vaccine (dated by TCRdb to the early 2020s). For the study in its entirety: AZD1222 recipients with second doses at about 4 weeks or about 12 weeks were pooled, because spike-specific TCR depth and breadth did not differ between schedules. TCR sequencing was performed for 230 to 250 trial participants, of whom some 200 were given two doses of AZD1222 and roughly 25 were given two doses of MenACWY control vaccine. Trial participants were enrolled by age into 18-55, 56-69 and 70-plus year subgroups, with approximately 160, 26 and 62 TCR-sequenced participants respectively. Broader findings and caveats from the paper: Participants were mostly white British and included more females than males, and it was suggested by the authors that clonal diversity may have been underestimated. A significant rise in spike-specific TCR breadth and depth was observed after two AZD1222 doses relative to day 0 and relative to MenACWY recipients. Reportedly, almost half of the unique spike-specific TCRs recognized epitopes lying outside the regions that are mutated in the B.1.351 and B.1.1.7 variants. Conclusions about previously exposed vaccinees are limited because only a handful of AZD1222 recipients were SARS-CoV-2 seropositive at baseline. Because no day 14 peak-response samples were available, repertoires were characterized only after the peak T cell response. In the small 56-69-year group, the increase in depth fell short of significance, most likely because of low power. The whole spike protein was spanned by vaccine-associated CD4 TCRs, and dominant responses were seen in regions 160-218 and 743-854.

Spanning cysteine to phenylalanine, the CDR3 consists of 15 amino acids. Only CDR3 DNA remains: 45 bases, in frame from the first base. According to the germline V gene (reference sequence), CDR1 reads LNHDA and CDR2 reads SQIVND. Trimming costs V 4 bases and J 3 bases, and their ends lie 16 bases apart. The table lists this clone with a count of one. Which antigen it targets is not known. Base-call qualities are not available, and no considerably larger clone is one nucleotide away. The CDR3 regions of human TCRbeta chains were analyzed by immunosequencing. The authors' pipeline ran thus. TCRs in the repertoires were matched against a reference library of SARS-CoV-2-specific TCRs that had been generated with the MIRA antigen-specificity platform. Breadth meant the fraction of unique TCRs that were SARS-CoV-2-associated, whereas depth meant the fraction of total T cells that were SARS-CoV-2-associated. Using the MIRA data, every spike-specific TCR was mapped to the spike region that the TCR reacted to and assigned to either a CD4 or a CD8 class. Log10-transformed breadth and depth values were compared by one-way ANOVA with Sidak's multiple comparisons tests. TCRdb limited this immuneACCESS table to in-frame rearrangements with V and J called. A share of clones is missing; checked studies link under half to unresolved V genes, and the rest is unexplained. V and J calls and clone size come straight from that table; D and trimming were deduced from the DNA. The sample profile shows around 100,000 clones; less than 90% of them were found once. Together, the top ten hold approximately 15% of the sample.

What this sample's time point label stands for: baseline before first vaccination. Vaccinee samples were obtained from the UK trials COV001 and COV002, which included a single-blind randomized controlled phase 2/3 trial of AZD1222 (ChAdOx1 nCoV-19) in healthy adults. For TCRbeta chain sequencing, PBMC samples were collected from trial participants at day 0 and at day 28 after the second dose. The sample consisted of peripheral blood, taken on day 0 of AZD1222 vaccination. This TCR derives from an adult in good health. Recombination connected TRBV19 to TRBJ2-7; matching of 5 bases hints at TRBD1 as the D gene. The bases read TGTGCCAGTAGTAAATGGAAAGGGGCCAACTACGAGCAGTACTTC. Its translation reads: CASSKWKGANYEQYF.